Listed below are T cell receptor beta chains from one sample, sequenced in a study of shared clonotypes between healthy human individuals. The table came from immunoSEQ multiplex PCR; TCRdb's copy has only in-frame clones and leaves some out. The data show millions of clones, approximately 94% seen once. Input material: naive CD4+ T cells sorted from blood. The receptors stem from a man aged 18 to 29 in good health. Both conserved end residues are part of each CDR3. A D gene is named only where the DNA matches it firmly. Size is omitted from some rows. Given values are once, few, many or a class for expanded clones.

CDR3nt | CDR3aa | v_gene | d_gene | abundance | j_gene
TGCGCCAGCAGCCAAGATCTCGTTCAGAGTAATTCACCCCTCCACTTT | CASSQDLVQSNSPLHF | TRBV4-3 | NA | NA | TRBJ1-6
TGTGCCAGCAGCTTAGGCCAGGGGAACATTCAGTACTTC | CASSLGQGNIQYF | TRBV7-9 | NA | once | TRBJ2-4
TGTGCCAGCAGCCCAGTAGCAGCGGGGTTCACAGATACGCAGTATTTT | CASSPVAAGFTDTQYF | TRBV7-2 | TRBD2 | NA | TRBJ2-3
TGTGCCAGCTCACCACGGGCCTCGGGAGTAGGAACAGATACGCAGTATTTT | CASSPRASGVGTDTQYF | TRBV18 | NA | NA | TRBJ2-3
TGTGCCACCAGCAGAGATCGACGAACTGGGGAGGGGGAGCAGTACTTC | CATSRDRRTGEGEQYF | TRBV15 | TRBD2 | NA | TRBJ2-7
TGTGCCAGCAGCTTAGGCAGCGCCTACGAGCAGTACTTC | CASSLGSAYEQYF | TRBV11-3 | NA | NA | TRBJ2-7
TGTGCCAGCAGCTTATCGACAGGGCTGAACACCGGGGAGCTGTTTTTT | CASSLSTGLNTGELFF | TRBV7-3 | TRBD1 | NA | TRBJ2-2
TGTGCCAGCAGCAAAGGACAGCAAATGGAGCAGTTCTTC | CASSKGQQMEQFF | TRBV5-6 | NA | few | TRBJ2-1
TGTGCCAGCAGTTGGGTCCCGGGCGGCAGGGGAGAGACCCAGTACTTC | CASSWVPGGRGETQYF | TRBV6-5 | NA | NA | TRBJ2-5
TGTGCCAGCAGCCCCTACGGTACAGATAGCAATCAGCCCCAGCATTTT | CASSPYGTDSNQPQHF | TRBV7-2 | NA | NA | TRBJ1-5
TGTGCCAGCAGCGTAGCGTCCAGCAGCCCGCACTCAGGAACGCAGTATTTT | CASSVASSSPHSGTQYF | TRBV9 | NA | NA | TRBJ2-3
TGTGCCAGCAGCCGGACAGGGGAAGAGACCCAGTACTTC | CASSRTGEETQYF | TRBV5-4 | TRBD1 | NA | TRBJ2-5
TGTGCCAGTAGTATTAGCGGGGCCTACTCCTACGAGCAGTACTTC | CASSISGAYSYEQYF | TRBV19 | TRBD2 | NA | TRBJ2-7
TGTGCCAGCAGCCCCAGGGGGGCGGGACTAGGGAGTGAGCAGTTCTTC | CASSPRGAGLGSEQFF | TRBV7-3 | NA | NA | TRBJ2-1
TGTGCCAGCAGCTTAACGGCCGGTGTTTCGAACACCGGGGAGCTGTTTTTT | CASSLTAGVSNTGELFF | TRBV7-3 | NA | NA | TRBJ2-2
TGCGCCAGCAGCCAAGATCTCGCAGGACTAGCGGGAGGTCTAGCCAAAAACATTCAGTACTTC | CASSQDLAGLAGGLAKNIQYF | TRBV4-3 | TRBD2 | NA | TRBJ2-4
TGTGCCAGTAGTATATCTGGACTAGCGGGAGGGGACACCGGGGAGCTGTTTTTT | CASSISGLAGGDTGELFF | TRBV19 | TRBD2 | NA | TRBJ2-2
TGTGCCATCAGTGAGACAAGCCAGGGGGCCGGTGGCTACACCTTC | CAISETSQGAGGYTF | TRBV10-3 | TRBD1 | once | TRBJ1-2
TGTGCCAGCAGTTTGGGACAGGCCCCACTCCCCGGGGAGCTGTTTTTT | CASSLGQAPLPGELFF | TRBV6-5 | TRBD1 | NA | TRBJ2-2
TGTGCCATCAAGGTCCCTGCCACCTACGAGCAGTACTTC | CAIKVPATYEQYF | TRBV10-3 | NA | NA | TRBJ2-7
TGCGCCAGCAGCCCTCGAGTCCACGAGCGGGGCACAGATACGCAGTATTTT | CASSPRVHERGTDTQYF | TRBV5-1 | NA | NA | TRBJ2-3
TGTGCCAGCAGGACCCTAGCGGGGGGCCAGTTCTTC | CASRTLAGGQFF | TRBV27 | TRBD2 | NA | TRBJ2-1
TGTGCCAGCAGTCCAGACAGGGATAATTCACCCCTCCACTTT | CASSPDRDNSPLHF | TRBV28 | TRBD1 | NA | TRBJ1-6
TGCGCCAGCAGTGATGCACTGGTCGTTCAACATTTT | CASSDALVVQHF | TRBV10-2 | NA | NA | TRBJ1-5
TGCAGCGTTGAAGATGACCCAAGGAAGGGGACAGATACGCAGTATTTT | CSVEDDPRKGTDTQYF | TRBV29-1 | NA | NA | TRBJ2-3
TGCAGCGCCGGGGGGGCCGACTCTGGAAACACCATATATTTT | CSAGGADSGNTIYF | TRBV29-1 | NA | once | TRBJ1-3
TGTGCCAGCAAGTCGTACGAGCAGTACTTC | CASKSYEQYF | TRBV25-1 | NA | NA | TRBJ2-7
TGTGCCAGCAGCTTAATGGGAAATACGCAGTATTTT | CASSLMGNTQYF | TRBV7-2 | NA | NA | TRBJ2-3
TGTGCCAGCAGTTTATCGTACCCAGTTATCTTTGGAAGAGCCTACGAGCAGTACTTC | CASSLSYPVIFGRAYEQYF | TRBV27 | NA | NA | TRBJ2-7
TGTGCCAGCAGCGGGGATCGATATGGCTACACCTTC | CASSGDRYGYTF | TRBV5-5 | NA | once | TRBJ1-2
TGTGCCAGCAGTACCTCAGGGTACACTGAAGCTTTCTTT | CASSTSGYTEAFF | TRBV25-1 | NA | few | TRBJ1-1
TGTGCCAGCAGAGCCCCCGGAACTAATGAAAAACTGTTTTTT | CASRAPGTNEKLFF | TRBV2 | NA | NA | TRBJ1-4
TGTGCCAGCAGTTACTCGACAGCCCCGAACACCGGGGAGCTGTTTTTT | CASSYSTAPNTGELFF | TRBV6-5 | NA | NA | TRBJ2-2
TGTGCCTGGAGTGTCGGGGGGCAGAGCAATCAGCCCCAGCATTTT | CAWSVGGQSNQPQHF | TRBV30 | NA | NA | TRBJ1-5
TGTGCCAGCAGCTTGAACAGTGGCTACACCTTC | CASSLNSGYTF | TRBV5-6 | NA | NA | TRBJ1-2
TGTGCCAGCGGCAGGAGGTGGGCCGGGGAGCTGTTTTTT | CASGRRWAGELFF | TRBV2 | NA | NA | TRBJ2-2
TGTGCCAGCAGCCTCCGACAGGGGGGCGGAGGGGAGCTGTTTTTT | CASSLRQGGGGELFF | TRBV7-3 | TRBD1 | NA | TRBJ2-2
TGTGCCAGCGGGAGAATAGCGGTCGTGTCGAATGAGCAGTTCTTC | CASGRIAVVSNEQFF | TRBV7-9 | NA | NA | TRBJ2-1
TGCGCCAGCAGCCAGGGACTAGCGGGAGTAGAGACCCAGTACTTC | CASSQGLAGVETQYF | TRBV4-3 | TRBD2 | NA | TRBJ2-5
TGTGCCAGCCGTCCGACAGGGGGCACCGGGGAGCTGTTTTTT | CASRPTGGTGELFF | TRBV7-3 | TRBD1 | NA | TRBJ2-2
TGTGCCAGCAGTTACTTGGGGGATTTCAACTACGAGCAGTACTTC | CASSYLGDFNYEQYF | TRBV6-5 | NA | NA | TRBJ2-7
TGCGCCAGCAGCTCATTGAGGACAGGGAACTACGAGCAGTACTTC | CASSSLRTGNYEQYF | TRBV5-1 | TRBD1 | NA | TRBJ2-7
TGTGCCAGCAGTGCTGAGGGATTCGGAAACTATGGCTACACCTTC | CASSAEGFGNYGYTF | TRBV28 | NA | NA | TRBJ1-2
TGCGCCAGCAATCCGGAACCTTACAATCATAGCAATCAGCCCCAGCATTTT | CASNPEPYNHSNQPQHF | TRBV5-1 | NA | NA | TRBJ1-5
TGTGCCAGCAGTTTGGCGGGTGTGAGTTCACCCCTCCACTTT | CASSLAGVSSPLHF | TRBV28 | NA | NA | TRBJ1-6
TGTGCCAGCTCTCGGGACAGGGGCTACGAGCAGTACTTC | CASSRDRGYEQYF | TRBV18 | TRBD1 | once | TRBJ2-7
TGTGCCAGCAGCAAGACTAGCGGGTACGAGCAGTACTTC | CASSKTSGYEQYF | TRBV6-1 | TRBD2 | NA | TRBJ2-7
TGTGCCAGCAGTCATTTCACCACGACCGGGACAGGGGGCGCAGATACGCAGTATTTT | CASSHFTTTGTGGADTQYF | TRBV11-2 | TRBD1 | NA | TRBJ2-3
TGTGCCATCAGTGAGTCGGTGGGGACTGAAGCTTTCTTT | CAISESVGTEAFF | TRBV10-3 | NA | once | TRBJ1-1